The TCR beta chain under discussion was sequenced for a study of shared clonotypes between healthy human individuals. The V gene lost 0 bases and the J gene lost 4 bases, with 18 bases spanning the gap. The germline CDR1 and CDR2 sequences are SGHAT and FQNNGV. CDR3 length: 18 amino acids. Some clones are missing from TCRdb's copy, which holds only in-frame ones; the method was immunoSEQ multiplex PCR. In the table there are under 650,000 clones, about 95% of which are singletons. The sequence derives from a woman aged 30 to 39 in good health. The sample comprised naive CD4+ T cells sorted from blood. As for subset: CD45RA+ positively selected. V gene TRBV11-2 combines with J gene TRBJ2-2, with unresolved D. The CDR3 loop is CASSLDRWRPEGTGELFF. Written as DNA, the CDR3 is TGTGCCAGCAGCTTAGACCGTTGGCGGCCCGAAGGCACCGGGGAGCTGTTTTTT.